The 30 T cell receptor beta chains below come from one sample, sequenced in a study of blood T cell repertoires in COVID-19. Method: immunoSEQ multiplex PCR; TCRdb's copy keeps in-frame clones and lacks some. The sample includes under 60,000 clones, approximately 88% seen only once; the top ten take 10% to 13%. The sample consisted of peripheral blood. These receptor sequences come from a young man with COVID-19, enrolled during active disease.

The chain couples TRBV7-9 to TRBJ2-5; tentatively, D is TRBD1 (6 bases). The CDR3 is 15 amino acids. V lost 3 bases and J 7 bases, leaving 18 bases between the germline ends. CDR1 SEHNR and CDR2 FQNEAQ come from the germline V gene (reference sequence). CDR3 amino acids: CASSFGPGDTGTQYF. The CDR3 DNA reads TGTGCCAGCAGCTTCGGACCAGGGGACACGGGGACCCAGTACTTC.

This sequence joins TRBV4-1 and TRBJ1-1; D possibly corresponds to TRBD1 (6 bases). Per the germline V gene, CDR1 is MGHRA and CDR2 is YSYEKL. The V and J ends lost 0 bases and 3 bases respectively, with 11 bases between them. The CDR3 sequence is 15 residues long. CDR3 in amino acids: CASSQDRGKDTEAFF. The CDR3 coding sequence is TGCGCCAGCAGCCAAGACAGGGGCAAGGACACTGAAGCTTTCTTT.

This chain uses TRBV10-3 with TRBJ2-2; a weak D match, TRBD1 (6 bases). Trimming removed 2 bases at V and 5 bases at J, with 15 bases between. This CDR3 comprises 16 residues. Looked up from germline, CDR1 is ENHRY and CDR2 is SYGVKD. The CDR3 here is CAISERSGVDTGELFF. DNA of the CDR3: TGTGCCATCAGTGAGCGGTCAGGGGTAGATACCGGGGAGCTGTTTTTT.

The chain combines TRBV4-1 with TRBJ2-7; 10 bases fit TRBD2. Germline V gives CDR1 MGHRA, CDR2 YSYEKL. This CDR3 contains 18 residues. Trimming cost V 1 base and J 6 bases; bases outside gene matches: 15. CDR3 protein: CASSQGKGLAGDHGEQYF. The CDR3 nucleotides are TGCGCCAGCAGCCAAGGGAAGGGGCTAGCGGGAGATCACGGCGAGCAGTACTTC.

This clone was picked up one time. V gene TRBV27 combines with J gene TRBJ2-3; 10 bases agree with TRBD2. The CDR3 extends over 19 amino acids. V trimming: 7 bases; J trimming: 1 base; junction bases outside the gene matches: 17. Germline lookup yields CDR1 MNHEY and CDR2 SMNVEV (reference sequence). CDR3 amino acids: CASTLGVPGLAIGTDTQYF. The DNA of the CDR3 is TGTGCCAGCACCCTAGGTGTACCGGGACTAGCGATAGGCACAGATACGCAGTATTTT.

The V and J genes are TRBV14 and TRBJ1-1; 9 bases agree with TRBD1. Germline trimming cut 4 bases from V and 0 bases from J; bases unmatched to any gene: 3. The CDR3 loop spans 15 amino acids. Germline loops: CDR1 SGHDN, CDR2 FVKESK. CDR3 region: CASSPWDRVNTEAFF. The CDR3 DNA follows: TGTGCCAGCAGCCCCTGGGACAGGGTGAACACTGAAGCTTTCTTT. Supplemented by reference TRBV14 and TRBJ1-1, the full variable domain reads EAGVTQFPSHSVIEKGQTVTLRCDPISGHDNLYWYRRVMGKEIKFLLHFVKESKQDESGMPNNRFLAERTGGTYSTLKVQPAELEDSGVYFCASSPWDRVNTEAFFGQGTRLTVV.

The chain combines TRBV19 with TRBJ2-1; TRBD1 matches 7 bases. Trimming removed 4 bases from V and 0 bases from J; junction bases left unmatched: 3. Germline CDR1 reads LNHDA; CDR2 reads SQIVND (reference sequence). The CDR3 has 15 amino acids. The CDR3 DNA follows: TGTGCCAGTAGTACGGGACAGAACTCCTACAATGAGCAGTTCTTC. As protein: CASSTGQNSYNEQFF.

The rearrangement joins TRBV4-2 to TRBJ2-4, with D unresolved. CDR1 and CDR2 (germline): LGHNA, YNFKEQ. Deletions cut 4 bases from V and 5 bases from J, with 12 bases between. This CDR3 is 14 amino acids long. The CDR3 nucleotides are TGTGCCAGCAGCCGACGAGGATGGGAAAACATTCAGTACTTC. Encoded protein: CASSRRGWENIQYF.

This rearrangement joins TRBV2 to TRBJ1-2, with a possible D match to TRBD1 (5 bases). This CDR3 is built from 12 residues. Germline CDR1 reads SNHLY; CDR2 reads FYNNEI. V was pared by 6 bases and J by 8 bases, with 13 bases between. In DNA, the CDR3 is TGTGCCAGCAGAGAAAACAGGCACGGCTACACCTTC. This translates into CASRENRHGYTF. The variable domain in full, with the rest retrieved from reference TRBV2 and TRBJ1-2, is EPEVTQTPSHQVTQMGQEVILRCVPISNHLYFYWYRQILGQKVEFLVSFYNNEISEKSEIFDDQFSVERPDGSNFTLKIRSTKLEDSAMYFCASRENRHGYTFGSGTRLTVV.

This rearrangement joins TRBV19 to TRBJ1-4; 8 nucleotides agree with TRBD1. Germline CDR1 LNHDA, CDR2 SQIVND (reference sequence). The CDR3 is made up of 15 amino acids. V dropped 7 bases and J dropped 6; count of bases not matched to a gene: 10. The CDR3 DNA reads TGTGCCAGTACTGGAACCGGGACAGGACATGAAAAACTGTTTTTT. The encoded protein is CASTGTGTGHEKLFF.

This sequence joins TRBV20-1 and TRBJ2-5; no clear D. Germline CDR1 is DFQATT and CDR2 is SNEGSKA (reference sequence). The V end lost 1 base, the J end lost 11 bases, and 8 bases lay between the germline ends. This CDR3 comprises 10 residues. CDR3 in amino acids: CSARGLSQYF. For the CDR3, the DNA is TGCAGTGCTAGAGGACTCTCTCAGTACTTC.

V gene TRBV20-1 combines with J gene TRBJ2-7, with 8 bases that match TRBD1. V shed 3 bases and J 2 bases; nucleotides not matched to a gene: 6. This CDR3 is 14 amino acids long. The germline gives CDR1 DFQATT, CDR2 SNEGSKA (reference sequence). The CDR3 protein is CSASSGQGPYEQYF. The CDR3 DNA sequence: TGCAGTGCTAGTTCCGGACAGGGACCCTACGAGCAGTACTTC.

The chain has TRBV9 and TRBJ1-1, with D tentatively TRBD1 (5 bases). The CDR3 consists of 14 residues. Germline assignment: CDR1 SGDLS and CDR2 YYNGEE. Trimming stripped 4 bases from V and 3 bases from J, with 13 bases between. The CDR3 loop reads CASSLTGADTEAFF. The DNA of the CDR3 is TGTGCCAGCAGCCTAACTGGGGCCGACACTGAAGCTTTCTTT.

CDR3 nucleotides: TGTGCCAGCAGTACCGGACAGGGACACACAGATACGCAGTATTTT. Translated: CASSTGQGHTDTQYF. The chain links TRBV7-3 to TRBJ2-3; 8 bases agree with TRBD1. V gave up 6 bases and J gave up 2 bases; unmatched junction bases: 7. Germline CDR1 and CDR2: SGHTA and FQGTGA. The CDR3 runs 15 residues.

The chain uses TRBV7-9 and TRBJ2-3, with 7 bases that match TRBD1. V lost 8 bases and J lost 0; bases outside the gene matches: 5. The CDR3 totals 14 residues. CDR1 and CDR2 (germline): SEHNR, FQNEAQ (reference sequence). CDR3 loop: CASQRQGSTDTQYF. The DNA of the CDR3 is TGTGCCAGCCAAAGACAGGGCAGCACAGATACGCAGTATTTT.

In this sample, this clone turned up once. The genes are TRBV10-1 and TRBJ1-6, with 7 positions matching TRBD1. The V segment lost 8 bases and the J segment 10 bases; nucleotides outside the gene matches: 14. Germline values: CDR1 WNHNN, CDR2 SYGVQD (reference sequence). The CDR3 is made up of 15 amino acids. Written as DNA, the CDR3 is TGCGCCAGCTGCCGACAGGGTCAAGGGGGATCACCCCTCCACTTT. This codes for CASCRQGQGGSPLHF.

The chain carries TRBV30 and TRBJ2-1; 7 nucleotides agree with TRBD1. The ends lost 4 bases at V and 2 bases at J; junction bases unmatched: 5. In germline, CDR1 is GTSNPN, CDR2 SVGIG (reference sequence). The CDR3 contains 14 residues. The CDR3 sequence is CAWIRQGTYNEQFF. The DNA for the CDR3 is TGTGCCTGGATACGACAGGGAACCTACAATGAGCAGTTCTTC. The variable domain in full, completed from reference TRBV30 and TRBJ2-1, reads SQTIHQWPATLVQPVGSPLSLECTVEGTSNPNLYWYRQAAGRGLQLLFYSVGIGQISSEVPQNLSASRPQDRQFILSSKKLLLSDSGFYLCAWIRQGTYNEQFFGPGTRLTVL.

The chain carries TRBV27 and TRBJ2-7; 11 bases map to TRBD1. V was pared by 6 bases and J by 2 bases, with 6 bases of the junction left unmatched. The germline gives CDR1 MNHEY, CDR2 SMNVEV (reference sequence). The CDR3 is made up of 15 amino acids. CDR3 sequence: CASRKGQGATYEQYF. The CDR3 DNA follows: TGTGCCAGCAGGAAAGGACAGGGGGCCACCTACGAGCAGTACTTC.

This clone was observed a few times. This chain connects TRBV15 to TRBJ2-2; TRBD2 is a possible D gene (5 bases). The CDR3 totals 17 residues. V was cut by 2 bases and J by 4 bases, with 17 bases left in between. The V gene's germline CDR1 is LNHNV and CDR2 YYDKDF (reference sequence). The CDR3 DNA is TGTGCCACCAGCAGACCATCGGTGGGAGTGGCCACCGGGGAGCTGTTTTTT. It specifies CATSRPSVGVATGELFF. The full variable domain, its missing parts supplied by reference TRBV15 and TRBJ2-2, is DAMVIQNPRYQVTQFGKPVTLSCSQTLNHNVMYWYQQKSSQAPKLLFHYYDKDFNNEADTPDNFQSRRPNTSFCFLDIRSPGLGDTAMYLCATSRPSVGVATGELFFGEGSRLTVL.

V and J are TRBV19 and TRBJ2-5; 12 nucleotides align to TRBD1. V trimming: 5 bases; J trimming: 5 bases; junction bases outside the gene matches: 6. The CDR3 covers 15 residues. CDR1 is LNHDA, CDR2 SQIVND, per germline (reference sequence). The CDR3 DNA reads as TGTGCCAGTAGTCCCCGGGACAGGGGGCTGGAGACCCAGTACTTC. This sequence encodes CASSPRDRGLETQYF.

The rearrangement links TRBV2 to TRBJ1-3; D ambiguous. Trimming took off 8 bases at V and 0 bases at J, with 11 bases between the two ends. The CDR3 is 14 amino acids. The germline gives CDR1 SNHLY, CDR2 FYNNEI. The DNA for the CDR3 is TGTGCCAGCCGGAGGGCGACCTCTGGAAACACCATATATTTT. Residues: CASRRATSGNTIYF.

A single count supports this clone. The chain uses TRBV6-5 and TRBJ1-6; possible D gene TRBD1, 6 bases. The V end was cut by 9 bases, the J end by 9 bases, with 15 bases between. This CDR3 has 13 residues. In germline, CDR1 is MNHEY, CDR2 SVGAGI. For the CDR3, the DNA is TGTGCCAGTACGGGACACAGAATTTCACCCCTCCACTTT. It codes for CASTGHRISPLHF.

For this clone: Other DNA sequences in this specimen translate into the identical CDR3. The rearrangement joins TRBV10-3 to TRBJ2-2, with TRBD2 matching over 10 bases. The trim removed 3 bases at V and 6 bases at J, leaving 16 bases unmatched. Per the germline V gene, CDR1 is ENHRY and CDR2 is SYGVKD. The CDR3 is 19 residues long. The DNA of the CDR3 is TGTGCCATCAGTGACCTTTGGATAAGGACTAGCGGAAGTCCCGGGGAGCTGTTTTTT. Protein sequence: CAISDLWIRTSGSPGELFF.

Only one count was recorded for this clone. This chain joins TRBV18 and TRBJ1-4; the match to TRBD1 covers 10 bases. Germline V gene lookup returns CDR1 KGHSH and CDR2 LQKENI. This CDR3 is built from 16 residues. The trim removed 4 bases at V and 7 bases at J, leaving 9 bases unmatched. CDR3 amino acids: CASSLTGQGVGEKLFF. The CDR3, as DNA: TGTGCCAGCTCACTAACCGGACAGGGGGTCGGTGAAAAACTGTTTTTT.

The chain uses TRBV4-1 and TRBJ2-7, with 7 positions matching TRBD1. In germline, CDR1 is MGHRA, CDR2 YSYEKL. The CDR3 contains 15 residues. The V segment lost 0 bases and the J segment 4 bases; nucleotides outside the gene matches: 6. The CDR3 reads CASSQDTGVTYEQYF. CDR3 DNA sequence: TGCGCCAGCAGCCAAGATACAGGGGTGACATACGAGCAGTACTTC.

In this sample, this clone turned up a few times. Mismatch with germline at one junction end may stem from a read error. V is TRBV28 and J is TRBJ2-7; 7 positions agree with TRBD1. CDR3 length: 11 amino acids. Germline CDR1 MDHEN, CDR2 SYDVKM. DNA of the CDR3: TGTGCCAGCAGCAGTTCTCGTAGCAGGGGGTTC. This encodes CASSSSRSRGF.

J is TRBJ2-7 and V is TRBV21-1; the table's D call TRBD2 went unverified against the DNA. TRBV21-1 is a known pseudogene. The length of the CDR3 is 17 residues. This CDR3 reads CASSKWGVGEKFYEQYF. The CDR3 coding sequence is TGTGCCAGCAGCAAATGGGGGGTCGGGGAGAAATTCTACGAGCAGTACTTC.

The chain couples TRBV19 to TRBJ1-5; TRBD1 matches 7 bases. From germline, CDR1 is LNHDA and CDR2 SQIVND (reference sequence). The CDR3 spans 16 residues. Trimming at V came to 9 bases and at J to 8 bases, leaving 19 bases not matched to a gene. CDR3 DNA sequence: TGTGCCAGCGCTAACAGGGGAGGAGGGATTTGGGAGCCCCAGCATTTT. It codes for CASANRGGGIWEPQHF.

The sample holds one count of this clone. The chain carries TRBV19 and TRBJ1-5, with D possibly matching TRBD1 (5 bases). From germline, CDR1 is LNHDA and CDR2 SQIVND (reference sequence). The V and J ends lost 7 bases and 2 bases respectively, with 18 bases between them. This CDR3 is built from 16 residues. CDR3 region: CASIGQGLIGNQPQHF. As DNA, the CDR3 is TGTGCCAGTATCGGGCAGGGCCTTATCGGCAATCAGCCCCAGCATTTT.

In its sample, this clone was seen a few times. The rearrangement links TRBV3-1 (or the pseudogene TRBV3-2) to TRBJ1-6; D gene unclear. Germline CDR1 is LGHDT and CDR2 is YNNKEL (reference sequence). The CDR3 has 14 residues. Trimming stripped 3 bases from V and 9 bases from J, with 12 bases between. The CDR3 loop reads CASSQKRSGSPLHF. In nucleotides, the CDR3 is TGTGCCAGCAGCCAGAAAAGGAGTGGTTCACCCCTCCACTTT.